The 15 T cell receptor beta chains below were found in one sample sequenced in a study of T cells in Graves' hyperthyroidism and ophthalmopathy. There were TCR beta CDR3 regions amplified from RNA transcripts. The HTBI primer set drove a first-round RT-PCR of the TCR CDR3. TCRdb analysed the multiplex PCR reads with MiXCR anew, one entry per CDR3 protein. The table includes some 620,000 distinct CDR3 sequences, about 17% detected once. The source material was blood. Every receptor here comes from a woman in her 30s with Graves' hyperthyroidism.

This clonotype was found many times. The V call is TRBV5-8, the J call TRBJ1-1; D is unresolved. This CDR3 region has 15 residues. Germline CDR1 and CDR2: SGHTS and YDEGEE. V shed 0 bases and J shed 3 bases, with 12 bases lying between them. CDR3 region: CASSLGVPADTEAFF. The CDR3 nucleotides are TGTGCCAGCAGCTTGGGGGTTCCAGCGGACACTGAAGCTTTCTTT.

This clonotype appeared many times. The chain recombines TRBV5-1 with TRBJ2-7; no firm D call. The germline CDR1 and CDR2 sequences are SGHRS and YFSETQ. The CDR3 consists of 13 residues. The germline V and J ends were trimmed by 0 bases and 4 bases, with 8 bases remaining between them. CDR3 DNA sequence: TGCGCCAGCAGCTTGGCCTCGACTTACGAGCAGTACTTC. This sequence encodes CASSLASTYEQYF. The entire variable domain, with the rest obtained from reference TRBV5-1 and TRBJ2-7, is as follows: KAGVTQTPRYLIKTRGQQVTLSCSPISGHRSVSWYQQTPGQGLQFLFEYFSETQRNKGNFPGRFSGRQFSNSRSEMNVSTLELGDSALYLCASSLASTYEQYFGPGTRLTVT.

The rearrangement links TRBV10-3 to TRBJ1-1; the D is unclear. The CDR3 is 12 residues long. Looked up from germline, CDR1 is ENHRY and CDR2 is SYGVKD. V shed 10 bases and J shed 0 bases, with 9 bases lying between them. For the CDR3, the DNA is TGTGCCACCATGACCTTGAACACTGAAGCTTTCTTT. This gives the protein CATMTLNTEAFF.

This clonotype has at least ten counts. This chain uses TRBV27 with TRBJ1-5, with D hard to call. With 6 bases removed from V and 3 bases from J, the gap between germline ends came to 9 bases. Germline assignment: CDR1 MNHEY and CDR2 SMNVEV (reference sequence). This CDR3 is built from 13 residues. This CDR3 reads CASRVSHNQPQHF. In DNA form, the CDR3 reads TGTGCCAGCAGGGTCAGCCACAATCAGCCCCAGCATTTT.

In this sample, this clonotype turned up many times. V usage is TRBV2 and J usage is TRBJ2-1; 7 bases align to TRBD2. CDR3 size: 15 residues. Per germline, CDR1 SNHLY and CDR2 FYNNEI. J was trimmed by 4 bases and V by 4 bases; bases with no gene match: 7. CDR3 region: CASSVPSGVYNEQFF. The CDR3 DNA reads TGTGCCAGCAGTGTCCCTAGCGGAGTTTACAATGAGCAGTTCTTC.

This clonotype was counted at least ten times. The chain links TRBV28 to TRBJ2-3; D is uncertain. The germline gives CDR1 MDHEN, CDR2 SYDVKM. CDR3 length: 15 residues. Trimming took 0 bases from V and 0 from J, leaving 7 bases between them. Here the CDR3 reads CASSLWGGSTDTQYF. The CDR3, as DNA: TGTGCCAGCAGTTTATGGGGTGGGAGCACAGATACGCAGTATTTT.

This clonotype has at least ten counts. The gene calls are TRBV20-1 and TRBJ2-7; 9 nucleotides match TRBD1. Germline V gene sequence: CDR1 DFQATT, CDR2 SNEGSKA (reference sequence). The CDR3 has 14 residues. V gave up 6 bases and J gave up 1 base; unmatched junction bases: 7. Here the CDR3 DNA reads TGCAGTGCACATAACAGGGGGCGTTCCTACGAGCAGTACTTC. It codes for CSAHNRGRSYEQYF.

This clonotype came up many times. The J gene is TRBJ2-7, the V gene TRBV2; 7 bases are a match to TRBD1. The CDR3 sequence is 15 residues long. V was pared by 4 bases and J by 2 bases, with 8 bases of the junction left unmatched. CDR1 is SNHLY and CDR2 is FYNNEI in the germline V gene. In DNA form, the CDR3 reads TGTGCCAGCAGTGTAGGGGGCAGGTCAACCTACGAGCAGTACTTC. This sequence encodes CASSVGGRSTYEQYF.

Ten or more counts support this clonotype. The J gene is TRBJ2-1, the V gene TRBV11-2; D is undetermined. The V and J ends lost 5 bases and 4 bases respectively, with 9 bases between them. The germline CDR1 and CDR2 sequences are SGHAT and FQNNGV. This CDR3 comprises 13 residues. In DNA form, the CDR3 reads TGTGCCAGCAGCCCTTCTGAGTACAATGAGCAGTTCTTC. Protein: CASSPSEYNEQFF.

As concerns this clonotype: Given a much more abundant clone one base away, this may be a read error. CDR3 region: CASSPPTTDTQYF. The DNA for the CDR3 is TGTGCCAGCTCACCACCGACCACAGATACGCAGTATTTT. V gene TRBV18 combines with J gene TRBJ2-3; no clear D. The ends were cut back, 0 bases at V and 2 bases at J, with 3 bases in the middle. Germline V gene data show CDR1 as KGHSH and CDR2 as LQKENI. The CDR3 runs 13 residues.

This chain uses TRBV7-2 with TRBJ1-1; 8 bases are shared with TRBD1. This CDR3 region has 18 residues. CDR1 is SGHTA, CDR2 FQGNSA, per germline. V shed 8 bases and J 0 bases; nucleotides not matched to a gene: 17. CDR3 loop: CASGRPGQEPLMNTEAFF. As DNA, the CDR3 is TGTGCCAGCGGCCGACCGGGACAGGAACCCCTAATGAACACTGAAGCTTTCTTT.

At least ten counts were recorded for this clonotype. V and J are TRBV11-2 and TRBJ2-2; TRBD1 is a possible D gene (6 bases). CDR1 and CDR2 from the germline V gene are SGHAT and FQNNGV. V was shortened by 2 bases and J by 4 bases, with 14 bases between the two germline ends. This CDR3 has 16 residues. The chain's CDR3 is CASSLYGAGATGELFF. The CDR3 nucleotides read TGTGCCAGCAGCTTATACGGTGCAGGGGCCACCGGGGAGCTGTTTTTT.

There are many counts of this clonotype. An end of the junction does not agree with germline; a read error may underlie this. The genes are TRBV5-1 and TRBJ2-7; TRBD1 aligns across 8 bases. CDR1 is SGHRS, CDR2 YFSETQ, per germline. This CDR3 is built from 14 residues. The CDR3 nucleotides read TGTGCCAGCAGCATACGGACAGGGAGCTACGAGCAGTACTTC. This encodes CASSIRTGSYEQYF.

The CDR3 DNA reads as TGCGCCAGCAGCCAAGATCCCCCCGAGGGGGCGGCTGACTATGGCTACACCTTC. Translation: CASSQDPPEGAADYGYTF. The V gene is TRBV4-1, the J gene TRBJ1-2; 7 bases agree with TRBD1. The CDR3 is 18 amino acids. The ends lost 0 bases at V and 3 bases at J; junction bases unmatched: 13. From germline, CDR1 is MGHRA and CDR2 YSYEKL.

Here the CDR3 reads CASSLGDRGLNTEAFF. DNA of the CDR3: TGCGCCAGCAGCTTGGGGGACAGGGGTTTGAACACTGAAGCTTTCTTT. The rearrangement links TRBV5-1 to TRBJ1-1, with 10 bases matching TRBD1. Germline-derived CDR1 and CDR2 are SGHRS and YFSETQ. This CDR3 region has 16 residues. V dropped 0 bases and J dropped 0; count of bases not matched to a gene: 2.